The T cell receptor beta chain described here comes from a study of T cells in localized non-small cell lung cancer. Study-wide points: Heterogeneity stays possible, as sequencing covered only one tumor region. Tumor trailed uninvolved adjacent lung in T cell clonality, which peaked there.

Regarding this clone: The antigen remains undetermined.

Clones were read by immunoSEQ multiplex PCR, and TCRdb kept only the in-frame ones, dropping some. There are over 70,000 clones in the sample; roughly 93% occur only once, and about 4% lies in the top ten. The junction had 8 bases not matched to a gene; V was cut back by 4 bases and J by 8 bases. The CDR3 length is 13 residues. Germline V gives CDR1 SGHNT, CDR2 YYREEE (reference sequence). This TCR came from a woman between 35 and 75 years old with stage II squamous cell lung carcinoma. The chain carries TRBV5-4 and TRBJ1-2, with 7 bases that match TRBD1. The starting material was PBMCs, obtained before any cancer treatment. CDR3 DNA sequence: TGTGCCAGCAGCAGCCAGGGGGGGAGAGGCTACACCTTC. Translated: CASSSQGGRGYTF.